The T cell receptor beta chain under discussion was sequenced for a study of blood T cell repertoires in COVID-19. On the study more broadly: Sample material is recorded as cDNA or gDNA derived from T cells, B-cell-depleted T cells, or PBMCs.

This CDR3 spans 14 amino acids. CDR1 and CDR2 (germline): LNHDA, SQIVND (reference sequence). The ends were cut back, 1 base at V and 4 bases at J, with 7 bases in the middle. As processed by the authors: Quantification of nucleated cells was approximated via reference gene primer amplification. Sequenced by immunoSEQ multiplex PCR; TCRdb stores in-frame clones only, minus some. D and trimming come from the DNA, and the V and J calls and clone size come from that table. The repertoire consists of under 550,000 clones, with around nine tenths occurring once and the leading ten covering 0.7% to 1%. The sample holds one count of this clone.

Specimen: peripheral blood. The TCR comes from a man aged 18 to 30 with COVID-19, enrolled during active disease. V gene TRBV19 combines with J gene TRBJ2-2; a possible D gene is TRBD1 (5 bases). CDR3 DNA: TGTGCCAGTAGTATAGGGACAACCACCGGGGAGCTGTTTTTT. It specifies CASSIGTTTGELFF.